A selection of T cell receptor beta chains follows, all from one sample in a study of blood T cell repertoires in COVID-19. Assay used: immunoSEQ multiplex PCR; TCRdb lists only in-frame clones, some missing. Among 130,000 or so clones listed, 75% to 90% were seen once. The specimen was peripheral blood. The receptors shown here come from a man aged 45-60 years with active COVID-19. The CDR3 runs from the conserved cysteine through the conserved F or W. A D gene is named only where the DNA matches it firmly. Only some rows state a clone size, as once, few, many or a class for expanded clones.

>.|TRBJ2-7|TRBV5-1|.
CASSLDAGPYEQYF
TGCGCCAGCAGCTTGGATGCAGGGCCATACGAGCAGTACTTC
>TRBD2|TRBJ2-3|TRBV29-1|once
CSVVTSGVITSGQYF
TGCAGCGTTGTAACTAGCGGGGTAATTACTTCTGGGCAGTATTTT
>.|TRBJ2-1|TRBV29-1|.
CSATRIGHANAEQFF
TGCAGCGCCACTCGGATCGGACACGCGAACGCTGAGCAGTTCTTC
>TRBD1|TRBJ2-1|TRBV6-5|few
CASRNDRGIYNEQFF
TGTGCCAGCAGAAACGACAGGGGGATCTACAATGAGCAGTTCTTC
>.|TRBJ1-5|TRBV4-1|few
CASSQDHREGPQHF
TGCGCCAGCAGCCAAGATCACAGGGAGGGACCCCAGCATTTT
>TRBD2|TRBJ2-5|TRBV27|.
CASGTGLAGTTQYF
TGTGCCAGCGGGACTGGACTAGCGGGGACGACCCAGTACTTC
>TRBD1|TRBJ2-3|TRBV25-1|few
CASLPRDRDTQYF
TGTGCCAGCCTGCCCCGGGACAGGGATACGCAGTATTTT
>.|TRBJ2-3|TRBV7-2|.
CASRSGGTDTQYF
TGTGCCAGCAGATCAGGGGGGACAGATACGCAGTATTTT
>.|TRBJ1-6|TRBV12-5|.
CASGLVRRTQGGSPLHF
TGTGCTAGTGGTTTGGTACGTCGGACCCAAGGAGGTTCACCCCTCCACTTT
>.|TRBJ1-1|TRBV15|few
CATSGGRRNTEAFF
TGTGCCACCAGCGGGGGCAGGCGGAACACTGAAGCTTTCTTT
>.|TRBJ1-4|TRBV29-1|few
CSVEQAPNEKLFF
TGCAGCGTGGAACAGGCGCCTAATGAAAAACTGTTTTTT
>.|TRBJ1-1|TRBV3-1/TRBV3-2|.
CASSQDSNRIREAFF
TGTGCCAGCAGCCAAGATTCTAACCGAATCCGTGAAGCTTTCTTT
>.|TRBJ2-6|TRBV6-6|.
CASTPIGPGANVLTF
TGTGCCAGCACCCCGATTGGGCCCGGGGCCAACGTCCTGACTTTC
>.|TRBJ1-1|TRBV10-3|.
CAISGWQTEAFF
TGTGCCATCAGTGGGTGGCAGACTGAAGCTTTCTTT
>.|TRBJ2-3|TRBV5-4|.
CASSFAGRLTDTQYF
TGTGCCAGCAGCTTTGCGGGGAGACTAACAGATACGCAGTATTTT
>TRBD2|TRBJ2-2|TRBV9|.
CASSVGGRAGGWTTGELFF
TGTGCCAGCAGCGTAGGGGGCCGAGCGGGGGGCTGGACCACCGGGGAGCTGTTTTTT
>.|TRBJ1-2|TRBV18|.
CASSPPEPRGYTF
TGTGCCAGCTCACCACCGGAGCCGCGGGGCTACACCTTC
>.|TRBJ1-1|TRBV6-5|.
CASSYSAGPKGEAFF
TGTGCCAGCAGTTACTCGGCAGGCCCTAAGGGGGAAGCTTTCTTT
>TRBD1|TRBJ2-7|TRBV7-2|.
CASSLGQGAAYEQYF
TGTGCCAGCAGCCTAGGACAGGGGGCGGCCTACGAGCAGTACTTC
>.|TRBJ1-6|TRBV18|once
CASSPRQADESPLHF
TGTGCCAGCTCACCTCGACAGGCCGACGAATCACCCCTCCACTTT
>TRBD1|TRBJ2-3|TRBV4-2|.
CASSLSSEGALADTQYF
TGTGCCAGCAGCCTTTCATCCGAGGGGGCCCTCGCAGATACGCAGTATTTT
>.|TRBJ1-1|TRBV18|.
CASSPGQRYTEAFF
TGTGCCAGCTCACCCGGCCAGAGGTACACTGAAGCTTTCTTT
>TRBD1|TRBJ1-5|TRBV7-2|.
CASSLGTGMGSYSNQPQHF
TGTGCCAGCAGCTTAGGGACAGGGATGGGGAGTTATAGCAATCAGCCCCAGCATTTT
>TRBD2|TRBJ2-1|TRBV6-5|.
CASSYSNPLAGLEQFF
TGTGCCAGCAGTTACTCGAACCCACTAGCGGGGCTTGAGCAGTTCTTC
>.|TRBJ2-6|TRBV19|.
CASTVTVSSGANVLTF
TGTGCCAGTACCGTGACTGTTAGCTCTGGGGCCAACGTCCTGACTTTC
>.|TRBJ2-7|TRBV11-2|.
CASSRRGDILGEQYF
TGTGCCAGCAGCCGACGGGGGGACATCCTGGGCGAGCAGTACTTC
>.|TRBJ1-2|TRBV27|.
CASSLSRGNLGYTF
TGTGCCAGCAGTTTATCGAGGGGGAATCTGGGCTACACCTTC
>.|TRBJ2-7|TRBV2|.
CASSVGSGYEQYF
TGTGCCAGCAGTGTGGGGAGTGGCTACGAGCAGTACTTC
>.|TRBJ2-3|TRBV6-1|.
CASSETSYTQYF
TGTGCCAGCAGTGAGACTAGTTATACGCAGTATTTT
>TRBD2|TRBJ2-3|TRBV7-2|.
CASSLFAGGADTQYF
TGTGCCAGCAGCTTATTTGCGGGGGGCGCAGATACGCAGTATTTT
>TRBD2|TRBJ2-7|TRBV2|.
CASRSLAGAWPGEQYF
TGTGCCAGCAGGAGCCTAGCGGGGGCCTGGCCGGGGGAGCAGTACTTC
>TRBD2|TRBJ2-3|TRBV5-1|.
CASNGGRGEDTQYF
TGCGCCAGCAACGGAGGACGGGGGGAAGATACGCAGTATTTT